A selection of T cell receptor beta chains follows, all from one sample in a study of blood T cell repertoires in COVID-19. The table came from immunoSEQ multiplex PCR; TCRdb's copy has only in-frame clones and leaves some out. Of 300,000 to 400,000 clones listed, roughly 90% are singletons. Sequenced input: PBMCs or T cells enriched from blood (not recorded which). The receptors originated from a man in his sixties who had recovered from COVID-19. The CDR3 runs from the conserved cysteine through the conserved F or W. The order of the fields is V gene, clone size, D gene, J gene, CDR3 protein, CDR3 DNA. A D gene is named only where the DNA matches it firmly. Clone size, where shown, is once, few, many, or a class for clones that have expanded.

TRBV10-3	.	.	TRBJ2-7	CAISERLAWSSYEQYF	TGTGCCATCAGTGAGAGGCTAGCGTGGAGCTCCTACGAGCAGTACTTC
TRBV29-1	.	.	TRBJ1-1	CSVADRSNTEAFF	TGCAGCGTTGCCGACAGGAGTAACACTGAAGCTTTCTTT
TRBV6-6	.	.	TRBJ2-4	CASSPGGQLAKNIQYF	TGTGCCAGCAGCCCGGGCGGGCAACTAGCCAAAAACATTCAGTACTTC
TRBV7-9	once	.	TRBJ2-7	CASSRTAPYSYEQYF	TGTGCCAGCAGCCGAACTGCTCCTTACTCCTACGAGCAGTACTTC
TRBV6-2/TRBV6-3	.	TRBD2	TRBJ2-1	CASSYRLAGGPRSNEQFF	TGTGCCAGCAGTTACCGTCTAGCGGGAGGGCCCCGTAGCAATGAGCAGTTCTTC
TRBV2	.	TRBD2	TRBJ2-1	CASSFRLAGGRNEQFF	TGTGCCAGCAGCTTCAGACTAGCGGGAGGGCGGAATGAGCAGTTCTTC
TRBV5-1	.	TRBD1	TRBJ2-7	CASSATGDSYEQYF	TGCGCCAGCAGCGCGACAGGGGACTCCTACGAGCAGTACTTC
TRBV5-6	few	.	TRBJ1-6	CASSLATGHLNSPLHF	TGTGCCAGCAGCTTGGCAACGGGACATCTTAATTCACCCCTCCACTTT
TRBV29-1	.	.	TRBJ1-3	CSVEPLSGNTIYF	TGCAGCGTTGAACCTCTCTCTGGAAACACCATATATTTT
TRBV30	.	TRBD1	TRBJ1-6	CAWSRQGYSPLHF	TGTGCCTGGAGTAGACAGGGCTATTCACCCCTCCACTTT
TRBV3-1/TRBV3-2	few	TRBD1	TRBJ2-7	CASSQGAGQGYEQYF	TGTGCCAGCAGCCAAGGCGCGGGACAGGGCTACGAGCAGTACTTC
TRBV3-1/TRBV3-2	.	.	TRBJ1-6	CASSQVDSVNSPLHF	TGTGCCAGCAGCCAGGTGGACAGCGTAAATTCACCCCTCCACTTT
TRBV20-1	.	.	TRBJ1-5	CSAPVPGAQHF	TGCAGTGCCCCCGTCCCGGGAGCCCAGCATTTT
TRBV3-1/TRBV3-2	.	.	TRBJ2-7	CASSQYSEQYF	TGTGCCAGCAGCCAATACAGCGAGCAGTACTTC
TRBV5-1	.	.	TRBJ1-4	CASSLEGGYEKLFF	TGCGCCAGCAGCTTGGAGGGAGGTTATGAAAAACTGTTTTTT
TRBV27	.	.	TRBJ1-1	CASGSPGWNTEAFF	TGTGCCAGCGGTTCCCCCGGGTGGAACACTGAAGCTTTCTTT
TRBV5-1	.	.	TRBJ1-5	CASSLGPSSNQPQHF	TGCGCCAGCAGCTTGGGTCCCAGTAGCAATCAGCCCCAGCATTTT